These 8 T cell receptor beta chains share one sample of origin, sequenced in a study of shared clonotypes between healthy human individuals. Some clones are missing from TCRdb's copy, which holds only in-frame ones; the method was immunoSEQ multiplex PCR. There are about 800,000 clones in the sample; around 96% occur only once, and less than 0.25% lies in the top ten. Terminally differentiated effector memory CD45RA+ cells were excluded from the naive CD8 cells, which were CD45RO-negative and positively selected for CCR7. Sequenced: naive CD8+ T cells sorted from blood. All receptors come from a man younger than 40 in good health.

The chain combines TRBV7-9 with TRBJ2-1; 13 bases agree with TRBD2. CDR1 and CDR2 from the germline V gene are SEHNR and FQNEAQ (reference sequence). Losses at the gene ends were 5 bases for V and 2 bases for J; bases not matched to a gene: 9. CDR3 length: 18 amino acids. The CDR3 nucleotides are TGTGCCAGCAGCCCCACTAGCGGGAGGGGTAGCCCCTACAATGAGCAGTTCTTC. Translation gives CASSPTSGRGSPYNEQFF.

The rearrangement joins TRBV27 to TRBJ2-7; D may correspond to TRBD1 or TRBD2 (5 bases each). The CDR3 runs 15 residues. Germline assignment: CDR1 MNHEY and CDR2 SMNVEV (reference sequence). Trimming removed 0 bases at V and 0 bases at J, with 9 bases between. In nucleotides, the CDR3 is TGTGCCAGCAGTTTATCGGGGGATGGCTCCTACGAGCAGTACTTC. This codes for CASSLSGDGSYEQYF.

The gene calls are TRBV18 and TRBJ2-7; no definite D call. V was pared by 2 bases and J by 3 bases, with 8 bases between. The CDR3 totals 13 residues. The germline CDR1 and CDR2 sequences are KGHSH and LQKENI. The CDR3 DNA reads TGTGCCAGCTCACCAGATCCCCGCTACGAGCAGTACTTC. Amino acids: CASSPDPRYEQYF.

The chain uses TRBV6-5 and TRBJ2-1; D is tentatively TRBD1 or TRBD2 (5 bases each). Trimming took off 6 bases at V and 12 bases at J, with 21 bases between the two ends. From germline, CDR1 is MNHEY and CDR2 SVGAGI. CDR3 size: 14 residues. For the CDR3, the DNA is TGTGCCAGCAGGGCCTCGGGTCCCCCGGGGCGGCAGTTCTTC. It specifies CASRASGPPGRQFF.

This clone appeared a single time. The chain carries TRBV27 and TRBJ2-1; either TRBD1 or TRBD2 may fit D (6 bases each). In germline, CDR1 is MNHEY, CDR2 SMNVEV (reference sequence). The CDR3 consists of 11 residues. Trimming cost V 6 bases and J 8 bases, with 8 bases left between them. CDR3 residues: CASREGDEQFF. CDR3 DNA: TGTGCCAGCAGGGAGGGGGATGAGCAGTTCTTC.

This sequence joins TRBV11-3 and TRBJ2-2, with D maybe TRBD2 (6 bases). Looked up from germline, CDR1 is SGHNT and CDR2 is YENEEA. This CDR3 is 14 amino acids long. V lost 5 bases and J 2 bases, leaving 9 bases between the germline ends. CDR3 nucleotides: TGTGCCAGCAGCGCCGGGACTAACACCGGGGAGCTGTTTTTT. Residues: CASSAGTNTGELFF.

The chain links TRBV5-4 to TRBJ1-1; D uncertain. The CDR3 loop spans 15 amino acids. CDR1 and CDR2 from the germline V gene are SGHNT and YYREEE (reference sequence). Trimming took off 2 bases at V and 3 bases at J, with 14 bases between the two ends. The CDR3 loop is CASSFGTEKYTEAFF. DNA of the CDR3: TGTGCCAGCAGCTTCGGTACAGAAAAGTACACTGAAGCTTTCTTT.

The V call is TRBV29-1, the J call TRBJ2-7; either TRBD1 or TRBD2 may supply D (5 bases each). V dropped 3 bases and J dropped 2 bases, with 17 bases sitting between them. Per germline, CDR1 SQVTM and CDR2 ANQGSEA. CDR3 size: 15 residues. CDR3 sequence: CSVDLSGDGTYEQYF. The CDR3 DNA reads TGCAGCGTTGATTTATCTGGGGACGGGACCTACGAGCAGTACTTC.